This T cell receptor (beta chain) stems from a study of CD8+ T cells in alopecia areata. General study points: Whereas mice showed it more clearly, TCR sharing across patients was murkier, possibly because of HLA.

Comments on this clone: Its target is not known.

Extracted RNA was reverse transcribed, and the resulting cDNA served as sequencing template. Profiling relied on immunoSEQ multiplex PCR, and the TCRdb table lists in-frame clones only, not all of them. The repertoire holds about 250,000 clones, with under 70% as singletons. This clonotype originated in a human donor with alopecia areata. This material consisted of CD4+ T cells sorted from blood, taken at week 0.

This CDR3 is CASSPTGDRGYNSPLHF. The CDR3 nucleotides are TGTGCCAGCAGCCCCACGGGGGACAGGGGATATAATTCACCCCTCCACTTT. The rearrangement links TRBV14 to TRBJ1-6; TRBD1 agrees at 10 bases. The germline CDR1 and CDR2 sequences are SGHDN and FVKESK. The CDR3 has 17 residues. Trimming removed 4 bases from V and 4 bases from J; junction bases left unmatched: 7.